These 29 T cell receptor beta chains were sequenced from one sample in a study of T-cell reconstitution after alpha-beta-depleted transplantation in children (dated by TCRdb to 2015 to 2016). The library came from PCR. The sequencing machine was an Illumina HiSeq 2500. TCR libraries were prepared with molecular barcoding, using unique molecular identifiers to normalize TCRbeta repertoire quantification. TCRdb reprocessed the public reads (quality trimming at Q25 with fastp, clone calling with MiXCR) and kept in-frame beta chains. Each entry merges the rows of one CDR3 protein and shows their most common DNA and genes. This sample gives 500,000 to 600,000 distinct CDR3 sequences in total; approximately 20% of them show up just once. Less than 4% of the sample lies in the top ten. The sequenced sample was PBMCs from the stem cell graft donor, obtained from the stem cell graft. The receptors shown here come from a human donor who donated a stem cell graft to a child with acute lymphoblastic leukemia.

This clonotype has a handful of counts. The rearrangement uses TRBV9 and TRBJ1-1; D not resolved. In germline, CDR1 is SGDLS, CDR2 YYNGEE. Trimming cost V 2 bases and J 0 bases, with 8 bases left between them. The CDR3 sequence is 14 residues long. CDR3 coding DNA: TGTGCCAGCAGCGTTCGGGGTGTGAACACTGAAGCTTTCTTT. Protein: CASSVRGVNTEAFF.

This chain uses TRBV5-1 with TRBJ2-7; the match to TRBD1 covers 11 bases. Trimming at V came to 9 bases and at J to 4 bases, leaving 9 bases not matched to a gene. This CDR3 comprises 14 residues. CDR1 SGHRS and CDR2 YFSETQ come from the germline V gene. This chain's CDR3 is CATTRTGGSYEQYF. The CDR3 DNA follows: TGCGCCACCACCCGGACAGGGGGCTCATACGAGCAGTACTTC.

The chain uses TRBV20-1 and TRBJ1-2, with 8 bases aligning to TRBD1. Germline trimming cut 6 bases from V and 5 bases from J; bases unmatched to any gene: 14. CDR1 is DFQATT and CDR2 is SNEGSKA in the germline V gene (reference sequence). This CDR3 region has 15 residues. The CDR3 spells CSALIGTGPFYGYTF. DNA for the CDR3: TGCAGTGCGCTGATCGGGACAGGCCCATTTTATGGCTACACCTTC.

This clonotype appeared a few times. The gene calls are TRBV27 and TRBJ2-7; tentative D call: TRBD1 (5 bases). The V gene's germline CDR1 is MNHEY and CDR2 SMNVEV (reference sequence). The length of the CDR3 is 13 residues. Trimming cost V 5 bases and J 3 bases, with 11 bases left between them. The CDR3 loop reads CASSPNQGYEQYF. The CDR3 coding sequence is TGTGCCAGCAGTCCCAACCAGGGCTACGAGCAGTACTTC.

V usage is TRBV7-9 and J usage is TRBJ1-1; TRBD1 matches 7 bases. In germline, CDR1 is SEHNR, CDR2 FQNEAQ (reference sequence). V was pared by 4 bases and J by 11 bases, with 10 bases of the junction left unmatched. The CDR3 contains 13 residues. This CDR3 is CASSSGQELKAFF. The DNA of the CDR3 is TGTGCCAGCAGCTCTGGACAGGAATTAAAGGCTTTCTTT. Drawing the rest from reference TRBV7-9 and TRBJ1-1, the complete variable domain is DTGVSQNPRHKITKRGQNVTFRCDPISEHNRLYWYRQTLGQGPEFLTYFQNEAQLEKSRLLSDRFSAERPKGSFSTLEIQRTEQGDSAMYLCASSSGQELKAFFGQGTRLTVV.

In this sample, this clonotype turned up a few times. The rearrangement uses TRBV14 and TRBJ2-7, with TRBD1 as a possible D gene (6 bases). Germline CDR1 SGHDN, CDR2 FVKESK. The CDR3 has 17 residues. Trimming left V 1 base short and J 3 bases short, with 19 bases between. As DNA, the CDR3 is TGTGCCAGCAGCCAAGGCTTCGAGACAGGACTTCTCTACGAGCAGTACTTC. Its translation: CASSQGFETGLLYEQYF.

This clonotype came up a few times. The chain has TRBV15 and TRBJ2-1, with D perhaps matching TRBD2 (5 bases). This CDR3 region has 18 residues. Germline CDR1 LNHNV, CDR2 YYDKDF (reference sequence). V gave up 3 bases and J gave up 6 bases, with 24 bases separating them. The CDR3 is CATSRRVSAGPHPNEQFF. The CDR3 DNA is TGTGCCACCAGCAGGAGGGTCAGTGCGGGCCCCCATCCCAATGAGCAGTTCTTC.

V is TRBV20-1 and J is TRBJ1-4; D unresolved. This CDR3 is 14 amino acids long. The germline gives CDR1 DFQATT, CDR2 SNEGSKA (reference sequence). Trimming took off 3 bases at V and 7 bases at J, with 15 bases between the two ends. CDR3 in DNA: TGCAGTGCTAGTGGTCCGGGTAGGAGTGAAAAACTGTTTTTT. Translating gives CSASGPGRSEKLFF.

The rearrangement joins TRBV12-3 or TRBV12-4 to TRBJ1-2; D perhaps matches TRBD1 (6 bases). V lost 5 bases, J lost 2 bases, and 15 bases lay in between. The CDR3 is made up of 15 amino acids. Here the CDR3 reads CASSGMSDSNYGYTF. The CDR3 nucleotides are TGTGCCAGCAGTGGTATGTCGGACAGCAACTATGGCTACACCTTC.

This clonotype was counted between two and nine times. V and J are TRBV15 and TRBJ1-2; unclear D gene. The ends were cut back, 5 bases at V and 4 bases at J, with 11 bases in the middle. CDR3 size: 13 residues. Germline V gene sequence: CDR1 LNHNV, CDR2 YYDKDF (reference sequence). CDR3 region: CATSPWLGYGYTF. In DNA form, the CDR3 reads TGTGCCACCAGCCCTTGGTTGGGCTATGGCTACACCTTC.

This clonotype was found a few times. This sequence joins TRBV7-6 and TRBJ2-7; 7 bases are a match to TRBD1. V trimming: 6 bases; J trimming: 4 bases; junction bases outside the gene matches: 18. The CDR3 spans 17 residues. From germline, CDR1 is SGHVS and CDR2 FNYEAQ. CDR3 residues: CASSRALRGPLPYEQYF. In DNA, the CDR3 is TGTGCCAGCAGTCGGGCCTTAAGGGGGCCCCTTCCGTACGAGCAGTACTTC.

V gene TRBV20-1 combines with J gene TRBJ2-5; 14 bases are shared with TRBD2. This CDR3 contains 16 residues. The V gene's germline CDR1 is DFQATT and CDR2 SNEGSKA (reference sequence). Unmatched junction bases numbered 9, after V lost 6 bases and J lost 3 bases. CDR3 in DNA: TGCAGTGCCCTTCGACTAGCGGGAGGGCTTGAAGAGACCCAGTACTTC. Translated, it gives CSALRLAGGLEETQYF.

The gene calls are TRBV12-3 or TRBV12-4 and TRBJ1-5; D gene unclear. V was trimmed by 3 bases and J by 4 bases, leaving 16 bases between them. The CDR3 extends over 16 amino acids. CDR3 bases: TGTGCCAGCAGTTTTTTGCTCAGCATAGAAAATCAGCCCCAGCATTTT. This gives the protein CASSFLLSIENQPQHF.

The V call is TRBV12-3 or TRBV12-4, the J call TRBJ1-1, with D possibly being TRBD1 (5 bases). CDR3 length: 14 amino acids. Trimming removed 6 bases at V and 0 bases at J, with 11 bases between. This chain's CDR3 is CASRPEGLNTEAFF. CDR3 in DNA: TGTGCCAGCAGACCCGAGGGGTTGAACACTGAAGCTTTCTTT.

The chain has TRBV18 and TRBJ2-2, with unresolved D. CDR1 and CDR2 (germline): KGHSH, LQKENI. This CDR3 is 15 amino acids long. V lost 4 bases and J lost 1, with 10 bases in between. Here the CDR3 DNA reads TGTGCCAGCTCACGGATCGAAGGGAACACCGGGGAGCTGTTTTTT. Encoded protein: CASSRIEGNTGELFF.

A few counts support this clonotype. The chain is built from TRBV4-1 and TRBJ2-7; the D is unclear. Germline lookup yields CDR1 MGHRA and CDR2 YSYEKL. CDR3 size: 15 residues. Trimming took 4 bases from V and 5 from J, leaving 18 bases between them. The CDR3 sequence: CASSPRATLYDEQYF. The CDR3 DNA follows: TGCGCCAGCAGCCCTCGTGCGACGCTCTACGACGAGCAGTACTTC.

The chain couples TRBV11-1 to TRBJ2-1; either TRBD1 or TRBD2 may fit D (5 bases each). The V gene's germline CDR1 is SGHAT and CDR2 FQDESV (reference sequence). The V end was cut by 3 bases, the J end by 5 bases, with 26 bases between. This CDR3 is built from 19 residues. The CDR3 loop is CASSFWGPQMDRRNNEQFF. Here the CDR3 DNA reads TGTGCCAGCAGCTTTTGGGGACCACAGATGGATCGACGAAACAATGAGCAGTTCTTC.

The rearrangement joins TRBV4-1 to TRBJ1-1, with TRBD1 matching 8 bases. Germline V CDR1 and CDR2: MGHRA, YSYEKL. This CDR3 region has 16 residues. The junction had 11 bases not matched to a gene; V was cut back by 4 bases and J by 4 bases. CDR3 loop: CASSPTSAGGFTEAFF. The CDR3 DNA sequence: TGCGCCAGCAGCCCAACATCGGCAGGGGGCTTCACTGAAGCTTTCTTT.

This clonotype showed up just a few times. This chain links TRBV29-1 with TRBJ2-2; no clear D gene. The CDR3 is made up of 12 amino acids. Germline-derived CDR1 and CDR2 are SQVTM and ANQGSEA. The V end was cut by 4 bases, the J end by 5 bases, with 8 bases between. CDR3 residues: CSVGGSTGELFF. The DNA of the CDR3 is TGCAGCGTTGGTGGATCTACCGGGGAGCTGTTTTTT.

The CDR3 bases are TGTGCCAGCAGTGCCTGGGTCGGAGACACCGGGGAGCTGTTTTTT. Translated, it gives CASSAWVGDTGELFF. V and J are TRBV6-1 and TRBJ2-2; D is unclear. Trimming removed 4 bases from V and 3 bases from J, with 12 bases in between. Looked up from germline, CDR1 is MNHNS and CDR2 is SASEGT. This CDR3 has 15 amino acids.

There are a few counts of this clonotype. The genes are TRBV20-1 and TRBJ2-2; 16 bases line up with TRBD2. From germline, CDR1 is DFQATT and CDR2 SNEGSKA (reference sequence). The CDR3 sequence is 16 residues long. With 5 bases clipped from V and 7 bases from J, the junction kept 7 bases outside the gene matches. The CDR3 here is CSAGTSGRALGGELFF. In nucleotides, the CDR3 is TGCAGTGCTGGGACTAGCGGGAGGGCCCTCGGCGGGGAGCTGTTTTTT.

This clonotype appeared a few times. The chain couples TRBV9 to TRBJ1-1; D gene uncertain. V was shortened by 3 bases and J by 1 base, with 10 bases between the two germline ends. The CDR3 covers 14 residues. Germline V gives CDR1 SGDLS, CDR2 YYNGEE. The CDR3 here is CASSGATANTEAFF. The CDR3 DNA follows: TGTGCCAGCAGCGGAGCTACAGCGAACACTGAAGCTTTCTTT.

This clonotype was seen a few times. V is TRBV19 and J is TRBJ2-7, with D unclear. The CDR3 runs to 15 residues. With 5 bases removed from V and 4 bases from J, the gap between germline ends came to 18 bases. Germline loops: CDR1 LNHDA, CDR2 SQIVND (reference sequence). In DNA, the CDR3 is TGTGCCAGTAGTGGCTTTACGGGCTCATTGTACGAGCAGTACTTC. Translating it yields CASSGFTGSLYEQYF. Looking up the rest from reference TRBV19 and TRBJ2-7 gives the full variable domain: DGGITQSPKYLFRKEGQNVTLSCEQNLNHDAMYWYRQDPGQGLRLIYYSQIVNDFQKGDIAEGYSVSREKKESFPLTVTSAQKNPTAFYLCASSGFTGSLYEQYFGPGTRLTVT.

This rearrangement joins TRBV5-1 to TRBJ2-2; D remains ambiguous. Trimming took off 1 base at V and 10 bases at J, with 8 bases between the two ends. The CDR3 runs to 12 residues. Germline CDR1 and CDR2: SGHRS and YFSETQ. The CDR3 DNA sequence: TGCGCCAGCAGCTTGTATAGAGTGGAGCTGTTTTTT. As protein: CASSLYRVELFF.

CDR3 sequence (DNA): TGTGCCAGCAGCCCAGTGGGGGGCGGCTCTTTCTACGAGCAGTACTTC. It is translated as CASSPVGGGSFYEQYF. The chain carries TRBV7-9 and TRBJ2-7, with D perhaps assigned TRBD1 or TRBD2 (6 bases each). Germline V gene data show CDR1 as SEHNR and CDR2 as FQNEAQ (reference sequence). The CDR3 consists of 16 residues. The V gene lost 5 bases and the J gene lost 3 bases, with 20 bases spanning the gap.

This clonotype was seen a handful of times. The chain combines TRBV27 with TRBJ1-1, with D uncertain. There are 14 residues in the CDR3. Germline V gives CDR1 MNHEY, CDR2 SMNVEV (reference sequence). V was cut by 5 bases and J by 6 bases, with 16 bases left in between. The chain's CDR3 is CASSLPGGIAEAFF. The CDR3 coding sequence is TGTGCCAGCAGTCTCCCGGGTGGGATCGCTGAAGCTTTCTTT.

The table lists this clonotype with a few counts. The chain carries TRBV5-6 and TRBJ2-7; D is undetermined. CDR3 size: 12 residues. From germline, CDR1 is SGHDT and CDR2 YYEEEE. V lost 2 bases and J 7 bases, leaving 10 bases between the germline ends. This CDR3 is CASSFWTEEQYF. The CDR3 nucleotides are TGTGCCAGCAGCTTCTGGACGGAAGAGCAGTACTTC.

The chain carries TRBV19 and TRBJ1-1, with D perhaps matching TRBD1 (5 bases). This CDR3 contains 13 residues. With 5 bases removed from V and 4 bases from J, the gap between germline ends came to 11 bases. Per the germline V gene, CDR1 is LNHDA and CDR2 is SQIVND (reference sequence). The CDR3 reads CASSDRGGTEAFF. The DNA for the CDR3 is TGTGCCAGTAGTGACCGGGGCGGCACTGAAGCTTTCTTT. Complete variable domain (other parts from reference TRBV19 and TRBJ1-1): DGGITQSPKYLFRKEGQNVTLSCEQNLNHDAMYWYRQDPGQGLRLIYYSQIVNDFQKGDIAEGYSVSREKKESFPLTVTSAQKNPTAFYLCASSDRGGTEAFFGQGTRLTVV.

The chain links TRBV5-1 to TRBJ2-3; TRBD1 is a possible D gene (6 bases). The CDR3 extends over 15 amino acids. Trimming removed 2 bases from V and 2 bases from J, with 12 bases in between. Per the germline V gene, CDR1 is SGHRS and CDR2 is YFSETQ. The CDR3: CASSLTTGLTDTQYF. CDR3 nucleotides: TGCGCCAGCAGCTTAACGACAGGACTCACAGATACGCAGTATTTT.